These 4 T cell receptor beta chains were all obtained from the same sample, sequenced in a study of T cells after posttransplantation cyclophosphamide (dated by TCRdb to 2016 to 2017). Library method: the immunoSEQ multiplex PCR assay. This immuneACCESS table, as held by TCRdb, lists in-frame sequences with V and J called but not all clones. Of the missing ones, under half trace to an unresolved V gene in checked studies; the others have no known cause. The sample table records about 11,000 clones; 85% to 95% of these occur just once. The top ten clonotypes cover nearly 0.3% of the sample. The material sequenced was naive CD8+ T cells sorted from PBMCs. Every receptor here comes from a man aged 25 to 40 in good health and a related stem cell transplant donor.

This sequence joins TRBV7-3 and TRBJ2-2, with 9 bases matching TRBD1. Germline CDR1 is SGHTA and CDR2 is FQGTGA. This CDR3 comprises 15 residues. V lost 4 bases, J lost 6 bases, and 6 bases stayed unmatched. For the CDR3, the DNA is TGTGCCAGCAGCTCCGGACAGGGGTTCCCCGGGGAGCTGTTTTTT. This translates into CASSSGQGFPGELFF.

The V and J genes are TRBV13 and TRBJ2-7; D perhaps matches TRBD2 (5 bases). The V gene's germline CDR1 is PRHDT and CDR2 FYEKMQ (reference sequence). The germline V and J ends were trimmed by 2 bases and 5 bases, with 7 bases remaining between them. The CDR3 extends over 12 amino acids. The CDR3 coding sequence is TGTGCCAGCAGCTTAAGGCGGGACGAGCAGTACTTC. The encoded protein is CASSLRRDEQYF.

The J gene is TRBJ2-3, the V gene TRBV18; 7 nucleotides match TRBD2. This CDR3 is built from 15 residues. Losses at the gene ends were 6 bases for V and 0 bases for J; bases not matched to a gene: 6. Per germline, CDR1 KGHSH and CDR2 LQKENI. The CDR3 sequence: CASSPTSDSTDTQYF. The CDR3 bases are TGTGCCAGCTCCCCTACTAGCGATAGCACAGATACGCAGTATTTT.

V gene TRBV27 combines with J gene TRBJ2-1; a possible D gene is TRBD1 (5 bases). With 6 bases removed from V and 0 bases from J, the gap between germline ends came to 9 bases. CDR3 length equals 14 residues. CDR1 and CDR2 (germline): MNHEY, SMNVEV (reference sequence). Here the CDR3 reads CASRLDSSYNEQFF. CDR3 in DNA: TGTGCCAGCAGGCTAGACAGCTCCTACAATGAGCAGTTCTTC.